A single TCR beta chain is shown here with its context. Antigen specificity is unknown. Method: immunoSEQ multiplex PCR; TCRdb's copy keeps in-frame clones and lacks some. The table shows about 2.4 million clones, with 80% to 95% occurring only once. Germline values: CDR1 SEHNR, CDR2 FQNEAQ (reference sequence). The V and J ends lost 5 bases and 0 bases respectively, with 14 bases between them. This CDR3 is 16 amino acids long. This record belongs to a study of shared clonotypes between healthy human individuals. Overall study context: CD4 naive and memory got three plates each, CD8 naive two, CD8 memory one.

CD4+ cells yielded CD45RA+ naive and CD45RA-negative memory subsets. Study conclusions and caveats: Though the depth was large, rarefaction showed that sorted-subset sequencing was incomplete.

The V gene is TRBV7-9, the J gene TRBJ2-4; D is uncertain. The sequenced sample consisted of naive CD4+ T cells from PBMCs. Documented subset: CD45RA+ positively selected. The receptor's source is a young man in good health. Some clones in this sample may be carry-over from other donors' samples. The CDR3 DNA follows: TGTGCCAGCAGCCCCGCATCAGAGATAGCCAAAAACATTCAGTACTTC. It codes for CASSPASEIAKNIQYF.